A selection of T cell receptor beta chains follows, all from one sample in a study of T cells after posttransplantation cyclophosphamide. The assay was immunoSEQ multiplex PCR, and TCRdb's table has in-frame clones only and misses some. The data contain about 52,000 clones, 94% of them singletons. Sequences were obtained from PBMCs. The source is a woman in her 30s in good health and a related stem cell transplant donor. The CDR3 runs from the conserved cysteine through the conserved F or W. D genes are given only for firm matches. Size tells how often a clone was seen (once, few, many) or the class of an expanded clone, and some rows leave it out.

d_call j_call v_call clone_size cdr3_aa cdr3_nt
. TRBJ2-4 TRBV19 once CASSTWGGLSKNIQYF TGTGCCAGTAGTACATGGGGAGGTCTGAGCAAAAACATTCAGTACTTC
. TRBJ2-5 TRBV4-1 . CASSQVFLAPETQYF TGCGCCAGCAGCCAAGTCTTCCTAGCTCCAGAGACCCAGTACTTC
TRBD2 TRBJ2-1 TRBV11-2 . CASSLDWGGGNNEQFF TGTGCCAGCAGCTTAGATTGGGGCGGGGGTAACAATGAGCAGTTCTTC
TRBD1 TRBJ1-1 TRBV6-1 . CASSEGTGNTEAFF TGTGCCAGCAGTGAAGGGACAGGGAACACTGAAGCTTTCTTT
. TRBJ2-7 TRBV7-8 . CASSPGVGQYF TGTGCCAGCAGCCCCGGAGTGGGGCAGTACTTC
. TRBJ1-1 TRBV21-1 . CASSTDRGTEAFF TGTGCCAGCAGCACCGACAGGGGCACTGAAGCTTTCTTT
. TRBJ1-6 TRBV28 few CASDAGGLIGNSPLHF TGTGCCAGCGACGCGGGAGGGCTAATCGGGAATTCACCCCTCCACTTT
. TRBJ1-1 TRBV11-2 . CASSFYTLNTEAFF TGTGCCAGCAGCTTTTATACATTGAACACTGAAGCTTTCTTT
. TRBJ1-4 TRBV9 . CASSGGWGTNEKLFF TGTGCCAGCAGCGGCGGGTGGGGTACTAATGAAAAACTGTTTTTT
TRBD1 TRBJ2-7 TRBV2 . CASSVGTGGGEQYF TGTGCCAGCAGCGTCGGGACAGGGGGCGGCGAGCAGTACTTC
. TRBJ2-2 TRBV30 . CAWKLTGSTTGELFF TGTGCCTGGAAACTTACAGGGTCGACCACCGGGGAGCTGTTTTTT
TRBD2 TRBJ2-1 TRBV28 . CASSEAGTSGGVYNEQFF TGTGCCAGCAGTGAAGCCGGGACTAGCGGGGGGGTCTACAATGAGCAGTTCTTC
. TRBJ1-2 TRBV5-1 . CASNPRGGYGYTF TGCGCCAGCAACCCCCGGGGAGGGTACGGCTACACCTTC
. TRBJ1-1 TRBV4-1 . CASSKGRLGTPRGTEAFF TGCGCCAGCAGCAAGGGTCGTCTAGGCACCCCCCGGGGCACTGAAGCTTTCTTT
. TRBJ2-2 TRBV5-4 once CASSRHVANTGELFF TGTGCCAGCAGCAGACACGTCGCGAACACCGGGGAGCTGTTTTTT
. TRBJ1-2 TRBV29-1 . CSVGTSLNYGYTF TGCAGCGTGGGGACTTCTCTCAACTATGGCTACACCTTC
TRBD1 TRBJ1-3 TRBV28 . CASSGTGALYSGNTIYF TGTGCCAGCAGCGGGACAGGGGCACTGTACTCTGGAAACACCATATATTTT
. TRBJ1-1 TRBV14 . CASSRGGLDTEAFF TGTGCCAGCAGCCGGGGGGGCCTCGACACTGAAGCTTTCTTT
. TRBJ1-1 TRBV18 . CASSPHPEGTEAFF TGTGCCAGCTCACCCCATCCCGAGGGCACTGAAGCTTTCTTT
. TRBJ1-2 TRBV4-3 . CASSQGANYGYTF TGCGCCAGCAGCCAGGGGGCCAACTATGGCTACACCTTC
TRBD1 TRBJ1-3 TRBV11-1 . CASSRGQNSGNTIYF TGTGCCAGCAGCCGGGGACAGAACTCTGGAAACACCATATATTTT
TRBD1 TRBJ1-1 TRBV7-2 . CASSEPGQGFDTEAFF TGTGCCAGCAGCGAGCCGGGACAGGGATTTGACACTGAAGCTTTCTTT
TRBD1 TRBJ1-1 TRBV28 . CASSLGDRVKAFF TGTGCCAGCAGTTTAGGGGACAGGGTAAAAGCTTTCTTT
. TRBJ1-5 TRBV6-5 . CASSSDWNQPQHF TGTGCCAGCAGCTCGGACTGGAATCAGCCCCAGCATTTT
TRBD1 TRBJ1-1 TRBV19 once CASSLTRTGLAFF TGTGCCAGTAGTCTGACCAGGACAGGATTAGCTTTCTTT
. TRBJ1-1 TRBV19 . CASRGHLNTEAFF TGTGCCAGTAGAGGACACCTGAACACTGAAGCTTTCTTT
. TRBJ1-2 TRBV28 . CASSFIGYTF TGTGCCAGCAGCTTTATTGGCTACACCTTC
. TRBJ1-2 TRBV7-9 . CATSQEVWEYGYTF TGTGCCACGTCTCAGGAAGTATGGGAGTATGGCTACACCTTC
TRBD2 TRBJ2-1 TRBV10-3 . CAIMASGDNEQFF TGTGCCATCATGGCTAGCGGGGATAATGAGCAGTTCTTC
TRBD2 TRBJ2-3 TRBV7-2 once CASSPLAGTSTDTQYF TGTGCCAGCAGCCCCCTAGCGGGGACTAGCACAGATACGCAGTATTTT
TRBD2 TRBJ2-7 TRBV5-1 . CASTRGGHQSSYEQYF TGCGCCAGCACCCGGGGGGGACACCAGAGCTCCTACGAGCAGTACTTC
. TRBJ2-5 TRBV12-2 once CASRFGQALQETQYF TGTGCAAGTCGCTTTGGACAGGCCCTTCAAGAGACCCAGTACTTC
TRBD1 TRBJ1-1 TRBV27 . CASSLRDSNTEAFF TGTGCCAGCAGTTTAAGGGACAGCAACACTGAAGCTTTCTTT
. TRBJ2-1 TRBV7-8 . CASSFTGPYNEQFF TGTGCCAGCAGCTTTACAGGGCCCTACAATGAGCAGTTCTTC
. TRBJ1-1 TRBV7-9 . CASLGQGLRDTEAFF TGTGCCAGCTTAGGTCAGGGGCTCCGGGACACTGAAGCTTTCTTT
. TRBJ2-2 TRBV28 . CASSQGSKTGELFF TGTGCCAGCAGCCAGGGGAGTAAGACCGGGGAGCTGTTTTTT
. TRBJ2-5 TRBV19 . CASAGAGDAETQYF TGTGCCAGCGCAGGGGCCGGAGACGCAGAGACCCAGTACTTC
. TRBJ2-7 TRBV11-2 . CASSFSVYEQYF TGTGCCAGCAGCTTCTCCGTCTACGAGCAGTACTTC
TRBD2 TRBJ2-5 TRBV5-1 once CASSLDGGGLQETQYF TGCGCCAGCAGCTTGGATGGCGGGGGGCTCCAAGAGACCCAGTACTTC
. TRBJ2-4 TRBV11-2 . CASLHIQYF TGTGCAAGCCTACACATTCAGTACTTC